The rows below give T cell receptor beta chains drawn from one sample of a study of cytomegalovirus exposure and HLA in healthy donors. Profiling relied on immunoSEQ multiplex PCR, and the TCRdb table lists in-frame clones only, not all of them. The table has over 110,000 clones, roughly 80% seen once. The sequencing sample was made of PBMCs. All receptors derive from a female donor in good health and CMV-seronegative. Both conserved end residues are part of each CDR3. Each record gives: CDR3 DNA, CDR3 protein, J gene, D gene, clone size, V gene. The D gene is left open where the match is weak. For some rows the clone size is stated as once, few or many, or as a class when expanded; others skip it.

DNA: TGCGCCAGCAGCCAAGAACCTAGGTCGGCTCGCTACACCTTC; CDR3: CASSQEPRSARYTF; J: TRBJ1-2; D: NA; size: NA; V: TRBV4-3
DNA: TGTGCCAGCAGTGACAGGGTGTCTGGAAACACCATATATTTT; CDR3: CASSDRVSGNTIYF; J: TRBJ1-3; D: NA; size: NA; V: TRBV2
DNA: TGTGCCAGCGCGGGGGGGATGGGCTATGGCTACACCTTC; CDR3: CASAGGMGYGYTF; J: TRBJ1-2; D: NA; size: NA; V: TRBV7-9
DNA: TGTGCCAGCAGCTCGACAGGTGGGGTGCAGTACTTC; CDR3: CASSSTGGVQYF; J: TRBJ2-7; D: NA; size: NA; V: TRBV7-2
DNA: TGTGCCAGCAGCTTGTGGCAGGGGGCCACTGCAACTAATGAAAAACTGTTTTTT; CDR3: CASSLWQGATATNEKLFF; J: TRBJ1-4; D: TRBD1; size: few; V: TRBV5-4
DNA: TGCGCCAGCAGCAGAGGACAGGGGGGACGGAACACTGAAGCTTTCTTT; CDR3: CASSRGQGGRNTEAFF; J: TRBJ1-1; D: TRBD1; size: NA; V: TRBV5-1
DNA: TGTGCCACCAGCAGAGACCTACAGGGCGGTGGGGCCAACGTCCTGACTTTC; CDR3: CATSRDLQGGGANVLTF; J: TRBJ2-6; D: NA; size: NA; V: TRBV15
DNA: TGTGCCAGCAGCAAAACAGGGATGACCTACGAGCAGTACTTC; CDR3: CASSKTGMTYEQYF; J: TRBJ2-7; D: NA; size: NA; V: TRBV5-6
DNA: TGTGCTAGTGTCCCGGGACAGGCCTACAATGAGCAGTTCTTC; CDR3: CASVPGQAYNEQFF; J: TRBJ2-1; D: TRBD1; size: NA; V: TRBV12-5
DNA: TGTGCCAGCAGCTTCAAGGGGCACGAGCAGTACTTC; CDR3: CASSFKGHEQYF; J: TRBJ2-7; D: NA; size: few; V: TRBV5-6
DNA: TGTGCCAGCAGCCAAGGAACTAGCGTTCTTGCCTACGAGCAGTACTTC; CDR3: CASSQGTSVLAYEQYF; J: TRBJ2-7; D: TRBD2; size: NA; V: TRBV4-2
DNA: TGTGCCAGCAGTGTAGGGGAGGCCGGGGAGCTGTTTTTT; CDR3: CASSVGEAGELFF; J: TRBJ2-2; D: NA; size: few; V: TRBV27
DNA: TGTGCCACCAGCAGAGATGGAGGCAATCGGCTTGAGCAGTTCTTC; CDR3: CATSRDGGNRLEQFF; J: TRBJ2-1; D: NA; size: NA; V: TRBV15
DNA: TGTGCCAGCAGCGTAGACCCCGGCGGTAATCAACCCCAGCATTTT; CDR3: CASSVDPGGNQPQHF; J: TRBJ1-5; D: NA; size: NA; V: TRBV9
DNA: TGTGCCAGCAGCGCGGATAGCGGGGGGACTTCCTACGAGCAGTACTTC; CDR3: CASSADSGGTSYEQYF; J: TRBJ2-7; D: TRBD2; size: NA; V: TRBV9
DNA: TGTGCCAGCAGCTTAAGGGGACAGGGGAGCAATCAGCCCCAGCATTTT; CDR3: CASSLRGQGSNQPQHF; J: TRBJ1-5; D: TRBD1; size: NA; V: TRBV7-2
DNA: TGCGCCAGCAGCCGTCAGGGGGCGGGCACCGGGGAGCTGTTTTTT; CDR3: CASSRQGAGTGELFF; J: TRBJ2-2; D: TRBD1; size: NA; V: TRBV4-1
DNA: TGTGCCAGCAGTACTACTAACTATGGCTACACCTTC; CDR3: CASSTTNYGYTF; J: TRBJ1-2; D: NA; size: NA; V: TRBV27
DNA: TGCGCCAGCAGCCAAGAAGTCACGGGGGCCAAAAACATTCAGTACTTC; CDR3: CASSQEVTGAKNIQYF; J: TRBJ2-4; D: NA; size: NA; V: TRBV4-3
DNA: TGTGCCAGCAGCTCGGGGACAGGGCCCCTTTATGGCTACACCTTC; CDR3: CASSSGTGPLYGYTF; J: TRBJ1-2; D: TRBD1; size: NA; V: TRBV7-9